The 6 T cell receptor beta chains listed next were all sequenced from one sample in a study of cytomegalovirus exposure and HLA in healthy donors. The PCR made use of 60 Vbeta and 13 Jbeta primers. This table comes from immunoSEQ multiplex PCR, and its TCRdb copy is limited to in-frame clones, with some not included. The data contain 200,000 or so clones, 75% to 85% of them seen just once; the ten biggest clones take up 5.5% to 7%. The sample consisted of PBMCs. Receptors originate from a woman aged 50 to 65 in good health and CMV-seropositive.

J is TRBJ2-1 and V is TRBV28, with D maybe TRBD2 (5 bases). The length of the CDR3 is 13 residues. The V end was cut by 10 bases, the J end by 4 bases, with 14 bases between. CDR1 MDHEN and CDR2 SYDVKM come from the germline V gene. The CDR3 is CATHVSGYNEQFF. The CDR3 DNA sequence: TGTGCCACTCACGTCTCGGGGTACAATGAGCAGTTCTTC.

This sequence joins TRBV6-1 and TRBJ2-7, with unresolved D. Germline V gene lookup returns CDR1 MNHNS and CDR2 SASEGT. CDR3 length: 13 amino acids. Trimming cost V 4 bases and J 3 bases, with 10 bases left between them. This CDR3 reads CASSGSAYYEQYF. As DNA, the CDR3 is TGTGCCAGCAGTGGGTCCGCGTACTACGAGCAGTACTTC.

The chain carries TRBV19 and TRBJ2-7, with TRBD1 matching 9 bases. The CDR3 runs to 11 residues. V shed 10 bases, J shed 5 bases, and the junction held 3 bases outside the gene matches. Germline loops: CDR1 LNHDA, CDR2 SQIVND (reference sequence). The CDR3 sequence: CATWDRDEQYF. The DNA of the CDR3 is TGTGCCACGTGGGACAGGGACGAGCAGTACTTC.

The CDR3 loop is CASSRSGQYTGELFF. The CDR3 nucleotides read TGCGCCAGCAGCAGGTCGGGACAATACACCGGGGAGCTGTTTTTT. This chain joins TRBV5-1 and TRBJ2-2, with D possibly matching TRBD1 (6 bases). The germline V and J ends were trimmed by 4 bases and 3 bases, with 13 bases remaining between them. The germline V gene encodes CDR1 SGHRS and CDR2 YFSETQ. This CDR3 has 15 residues. The variable domain in full, with the rest retrieved from reference TRBV5-1 and TRBJ2-2, is KAGVTQTPRYLIKTRGQQVTLSCSPISGHRSVSWYQQTPGQGLQFLFEYFSETQRNKGNFPGRFSGRQFSNSRSEMNVSTLELGDSALYLCASSRSGQYTGELFFGEGSRLTVL.

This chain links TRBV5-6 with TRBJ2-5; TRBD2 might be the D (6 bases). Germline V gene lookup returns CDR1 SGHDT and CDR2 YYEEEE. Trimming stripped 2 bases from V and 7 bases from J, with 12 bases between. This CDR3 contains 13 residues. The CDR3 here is CASSFGGKGTQYF. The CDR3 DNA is TGTGCCAGCAGCTTTGGGGGGAAGGGGACCCAGTACTTC.

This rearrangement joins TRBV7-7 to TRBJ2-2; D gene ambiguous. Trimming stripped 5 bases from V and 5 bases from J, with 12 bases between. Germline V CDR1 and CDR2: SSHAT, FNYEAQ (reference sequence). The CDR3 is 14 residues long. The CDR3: CASSPRLGTGELFF. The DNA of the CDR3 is TGTGCCAGCAGCCCCCGACTTGGGACCGGGGAGCTGTTTTTT.